This T cell receptor (beta chain) stems from a study of T cell responses to AZD1222 COVID-19 vaccine. Study results and limitations: Donors in the cohort were predominantly white British and more often female, and clonal diversity was possibly underestimated. Compared with day 0, the breadth and depth of the Spike-specific TCR repertoire rose significantly after two doses of AZD1222. Reports indicate that nearly half of spike-specific TCRs are directed at unmutated variant regions.

Recipients boosted at about 4 weeks or about 12 weeks are pooled. Regarding this clone: Its antigen is unidentified.

Method: immunoSEQ multiplex PCR; TCRdb's copy keeps in-frame clones and lacks some. The sample holds 160,000 or so clones, roughly 92% seen once. The junction had 7 bases not matched to a gene; V was cut back by 5 bases and J by 3 bases. This CDR3 is built from 15 residues. Germline V gives CDR1 SGHRS, CDR2 YFSETQ. The source is an adult who received the AZD1222 COVID-19 vaccine. The chain joins TRBV5-1 to TRBJ1-3; 8 bases are shared with TRBD1. This specimen was peripheral blood, taken 28 days after the second AZD1222 dose. The chain's CDR3 is CASRSATGVGNTIYF. The CDR3 bases are TGCGCCAGCAGGAGTGCGACAGGGGTTGGAAACACCATATATTTT.